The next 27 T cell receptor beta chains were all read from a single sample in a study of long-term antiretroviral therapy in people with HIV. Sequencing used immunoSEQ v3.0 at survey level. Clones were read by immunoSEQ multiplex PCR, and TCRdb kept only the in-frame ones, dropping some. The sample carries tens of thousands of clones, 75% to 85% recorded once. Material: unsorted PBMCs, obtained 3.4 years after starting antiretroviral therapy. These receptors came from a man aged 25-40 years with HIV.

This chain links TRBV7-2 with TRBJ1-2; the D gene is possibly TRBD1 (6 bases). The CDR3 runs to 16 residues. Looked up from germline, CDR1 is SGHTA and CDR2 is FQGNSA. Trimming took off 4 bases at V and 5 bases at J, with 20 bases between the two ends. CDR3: CASSSDVGAGGYGYTF. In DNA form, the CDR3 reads TGTGCCAGCAGCTCCGACGTGGGGGCCGGCGGGTATGGCTACACCTTC.

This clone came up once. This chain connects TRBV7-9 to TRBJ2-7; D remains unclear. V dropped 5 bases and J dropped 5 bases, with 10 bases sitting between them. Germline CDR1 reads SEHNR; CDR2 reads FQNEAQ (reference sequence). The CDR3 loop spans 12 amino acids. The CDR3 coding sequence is TGTGCCAGCAGCCCCCTTGGTGACGAGCAGTACTTC. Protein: CASSPLGDEQYF.

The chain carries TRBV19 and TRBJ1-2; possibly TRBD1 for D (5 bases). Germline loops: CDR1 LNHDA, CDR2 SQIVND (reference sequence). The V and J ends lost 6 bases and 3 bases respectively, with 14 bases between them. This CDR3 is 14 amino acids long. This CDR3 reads CASSNIRDDYGYTF. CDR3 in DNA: TGTGCCAGTAGCAATATCAGGGACGACTATGGCTACACCTTC.

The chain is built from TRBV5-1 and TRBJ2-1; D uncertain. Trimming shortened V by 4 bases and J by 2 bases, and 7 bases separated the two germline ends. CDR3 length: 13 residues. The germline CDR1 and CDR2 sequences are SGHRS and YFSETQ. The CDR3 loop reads CASSEFPYNEQFF. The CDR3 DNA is TGCGCCAGCAGCGAGTTTCCCTACAATGAGCAGTTCTTC.

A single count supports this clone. The CDR3 region has the DNA TGTGCCAGCAGCTTCAAGATTTACAATGAGCAGTTCTTC. Amino acid sequence: CASSFKIYNEQFF. The V call is TRBV7-2, the J call TRBJ2-1, with D uncertain. Germline V gives CDR1 SGHTA, CDR2 FQGNSA. The CDR3 is 13 residues long. The V gene lost 3 bases and the J gene lost 4 bases, with 7 bases spanning the gap.

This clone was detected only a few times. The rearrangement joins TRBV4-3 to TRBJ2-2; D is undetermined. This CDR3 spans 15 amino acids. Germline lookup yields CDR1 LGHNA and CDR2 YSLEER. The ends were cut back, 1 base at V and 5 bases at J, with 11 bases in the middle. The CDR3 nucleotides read TGCGCCAGCAGCCAAGGAACTGGCGTGACCGGGGAGCTGTTTTTT. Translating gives CASSQGTGVTGELFF.

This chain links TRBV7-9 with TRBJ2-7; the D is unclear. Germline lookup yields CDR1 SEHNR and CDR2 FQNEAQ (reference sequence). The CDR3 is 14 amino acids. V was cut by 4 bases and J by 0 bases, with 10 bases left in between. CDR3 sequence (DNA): TGTGCCAGCAGCTCGAACGGACCCTCCTACGAGCAGTACTTC. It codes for CASSSNGPSYEQYF.

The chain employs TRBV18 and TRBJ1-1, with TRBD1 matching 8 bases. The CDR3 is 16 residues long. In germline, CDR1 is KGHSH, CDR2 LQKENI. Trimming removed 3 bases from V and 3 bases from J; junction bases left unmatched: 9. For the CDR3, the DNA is TGTGCCAGCTCACCGTCAGGGGGCATGGTGGACACTGAAGCTTTCTTT. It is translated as CASSPSGGMVDTEAFF.

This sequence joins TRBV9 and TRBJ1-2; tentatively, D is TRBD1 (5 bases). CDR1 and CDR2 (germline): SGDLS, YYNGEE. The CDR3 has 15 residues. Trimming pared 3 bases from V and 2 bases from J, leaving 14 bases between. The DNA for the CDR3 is TGTGCCAGCAGCGATACGCGGGGGGGAAACTATGGCTACACCTTC. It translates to CASSDTRGGNYGYTF.

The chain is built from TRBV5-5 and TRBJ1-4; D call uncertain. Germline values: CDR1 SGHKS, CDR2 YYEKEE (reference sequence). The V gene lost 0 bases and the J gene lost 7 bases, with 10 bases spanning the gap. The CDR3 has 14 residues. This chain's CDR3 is CASSLGPVGEKLFF. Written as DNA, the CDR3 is TGTGCCAGCAGCTTGGGTCCAGTAGGTGAAAAACTGTTTTTT.

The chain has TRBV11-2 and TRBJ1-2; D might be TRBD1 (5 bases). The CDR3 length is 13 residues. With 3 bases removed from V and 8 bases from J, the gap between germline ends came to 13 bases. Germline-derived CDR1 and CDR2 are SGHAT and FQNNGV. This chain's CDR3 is CASSLGGTGGYTF. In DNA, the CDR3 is TGTGCCAGCAGCTTGGGCGGGACCGGGGGCTACACCTTC.

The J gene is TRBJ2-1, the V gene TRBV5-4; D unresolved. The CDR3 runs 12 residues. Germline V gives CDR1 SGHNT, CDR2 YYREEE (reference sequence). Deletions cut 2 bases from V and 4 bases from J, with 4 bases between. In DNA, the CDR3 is TGTGCCAGCAGCTTTTCTTACAATGAGCAGTTCTTC. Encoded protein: CASSFSYNEQFF.

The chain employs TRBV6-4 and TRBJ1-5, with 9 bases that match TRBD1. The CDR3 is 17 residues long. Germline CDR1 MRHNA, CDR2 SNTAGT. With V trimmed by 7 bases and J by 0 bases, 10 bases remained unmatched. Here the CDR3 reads CASTRWDRVYSNQPQHF. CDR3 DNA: TGTGCCAGCACTAGGTGGGACAGGGTATATAGCAATCAGCCCCAGCATTTT.

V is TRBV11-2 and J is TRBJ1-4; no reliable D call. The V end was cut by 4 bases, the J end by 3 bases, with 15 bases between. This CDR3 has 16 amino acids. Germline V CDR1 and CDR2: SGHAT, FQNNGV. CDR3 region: CASSYGSRVANEKLFF. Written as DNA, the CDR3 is TGTGCCAGCAGCTACGGGAGTCGGGTAGCTAATGAAAAACTGTTTTTT.

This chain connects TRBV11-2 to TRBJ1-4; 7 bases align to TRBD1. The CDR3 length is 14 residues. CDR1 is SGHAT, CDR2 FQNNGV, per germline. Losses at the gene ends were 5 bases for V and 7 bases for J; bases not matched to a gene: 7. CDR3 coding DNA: TGTGCCAGCAGCCAGACAGGGTTGGGTGAAAAACTGTTTTTT. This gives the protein CASSQTGLGEKLFF.

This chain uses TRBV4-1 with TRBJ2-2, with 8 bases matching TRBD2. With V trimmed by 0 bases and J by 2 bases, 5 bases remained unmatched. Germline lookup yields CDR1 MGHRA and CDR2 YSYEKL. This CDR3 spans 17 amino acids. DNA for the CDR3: TGCGCCAGCAGCCAAGATCCACTAGCGGTTAACACCGGGGAGCTGTTTTTT. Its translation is CASSQDPLAVNTGELFF.

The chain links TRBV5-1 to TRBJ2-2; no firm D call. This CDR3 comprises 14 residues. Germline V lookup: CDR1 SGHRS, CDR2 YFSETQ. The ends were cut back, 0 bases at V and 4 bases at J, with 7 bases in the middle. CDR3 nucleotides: TGCGCCAGCAGCTTGGGGGCAAGCACCGGGGAGCTGTTTTTT. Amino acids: CASSLGASTGELFF.

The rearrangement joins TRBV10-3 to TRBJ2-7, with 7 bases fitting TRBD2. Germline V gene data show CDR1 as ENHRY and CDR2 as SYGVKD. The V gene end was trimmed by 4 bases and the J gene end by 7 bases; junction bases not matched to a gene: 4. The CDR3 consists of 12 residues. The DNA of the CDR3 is TGTGCCATCAGTGGACTAGCTGAAGAGCAGTACTTC. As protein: CAISGLAEEQYF.

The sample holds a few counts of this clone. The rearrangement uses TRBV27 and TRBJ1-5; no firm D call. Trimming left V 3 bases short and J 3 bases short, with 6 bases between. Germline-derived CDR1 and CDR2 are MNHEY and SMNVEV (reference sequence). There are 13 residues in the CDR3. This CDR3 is CASSFFANQPQHF. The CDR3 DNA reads TGTGCCAGCAGTTTCTTTGCCAATCAGCCCCAGCATTTT.

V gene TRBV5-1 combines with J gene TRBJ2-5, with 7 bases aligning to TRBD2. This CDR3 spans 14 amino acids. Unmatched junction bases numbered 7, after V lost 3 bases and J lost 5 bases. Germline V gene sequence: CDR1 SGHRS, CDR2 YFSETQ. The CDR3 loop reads CASSWGGAQETQYF. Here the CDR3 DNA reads TGCGCCAGCAGCTGGGGAGGGGCCCAGGAGACCCAGTACTTC.

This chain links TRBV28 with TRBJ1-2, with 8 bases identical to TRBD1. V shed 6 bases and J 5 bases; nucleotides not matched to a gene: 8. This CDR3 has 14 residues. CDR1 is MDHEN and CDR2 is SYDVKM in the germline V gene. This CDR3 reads CASRTTGASYGYTF. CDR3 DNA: TGTGCCAGCAGAACGACAGGGGCCTCTTATGGCTACACCTTC.

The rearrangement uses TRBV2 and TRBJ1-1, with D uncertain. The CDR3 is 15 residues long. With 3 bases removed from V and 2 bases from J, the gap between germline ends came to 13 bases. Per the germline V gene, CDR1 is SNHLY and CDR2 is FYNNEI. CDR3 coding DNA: TGTGCCAGCAGTGACCGTAGGGCAGGAAACACTGAAGCTTTCTTT. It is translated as CASSDRRAGNTEAFF.

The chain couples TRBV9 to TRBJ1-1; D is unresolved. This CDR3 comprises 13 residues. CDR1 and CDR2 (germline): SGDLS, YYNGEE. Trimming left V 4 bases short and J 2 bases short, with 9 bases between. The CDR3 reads CASSHSTNTEAFF. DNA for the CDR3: TGTGCCAGCAGCCATTCAACTAACACTGAAGCTTTCTTT.

As DNA, the CDR3 is TGTGCCAGCAGCGTAGCGGGAGTTGACTACGAGCAGTACTTC. Its protein product is CASSVAGVDYEQYF. V gene TRBV9 combines with J gene TRBJ2-7, with a possible D match to TRBD2 (6 bases). This CDR3 is 14 amino acids long. V was shortened by 0 bases and J by 3 bases, with 10 bases between the two germline ends. Germline-derived CDR1 and CDR2 are SGDLS and YYNGEE.

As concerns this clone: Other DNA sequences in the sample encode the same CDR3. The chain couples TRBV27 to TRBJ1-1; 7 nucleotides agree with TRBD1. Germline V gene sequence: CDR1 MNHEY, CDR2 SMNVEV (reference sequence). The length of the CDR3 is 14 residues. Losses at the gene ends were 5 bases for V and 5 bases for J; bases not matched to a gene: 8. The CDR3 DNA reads TGTGCCAGCAGTCCGTCAGGGGGGGGGACTGAAGCTTTCTTT. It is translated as CASSPSGGGTEAFF.

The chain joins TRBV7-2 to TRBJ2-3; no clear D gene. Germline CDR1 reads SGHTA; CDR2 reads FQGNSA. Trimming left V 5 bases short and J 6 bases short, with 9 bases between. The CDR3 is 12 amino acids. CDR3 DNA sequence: TGTGCCAGCAGCATAAGGTCGGATACGCAGTATTTT. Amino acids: CASSIRSDTQYF.

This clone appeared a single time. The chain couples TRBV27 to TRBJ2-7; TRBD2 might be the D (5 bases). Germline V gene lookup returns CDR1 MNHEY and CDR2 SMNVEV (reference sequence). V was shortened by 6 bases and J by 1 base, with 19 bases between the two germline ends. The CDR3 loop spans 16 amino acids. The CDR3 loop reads CASRKLGSSLSYEQYF. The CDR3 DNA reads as TGTGCCAGCAGAAAACTAGGATCTTCTCTTTCCTACGAGCAGTACTTC.